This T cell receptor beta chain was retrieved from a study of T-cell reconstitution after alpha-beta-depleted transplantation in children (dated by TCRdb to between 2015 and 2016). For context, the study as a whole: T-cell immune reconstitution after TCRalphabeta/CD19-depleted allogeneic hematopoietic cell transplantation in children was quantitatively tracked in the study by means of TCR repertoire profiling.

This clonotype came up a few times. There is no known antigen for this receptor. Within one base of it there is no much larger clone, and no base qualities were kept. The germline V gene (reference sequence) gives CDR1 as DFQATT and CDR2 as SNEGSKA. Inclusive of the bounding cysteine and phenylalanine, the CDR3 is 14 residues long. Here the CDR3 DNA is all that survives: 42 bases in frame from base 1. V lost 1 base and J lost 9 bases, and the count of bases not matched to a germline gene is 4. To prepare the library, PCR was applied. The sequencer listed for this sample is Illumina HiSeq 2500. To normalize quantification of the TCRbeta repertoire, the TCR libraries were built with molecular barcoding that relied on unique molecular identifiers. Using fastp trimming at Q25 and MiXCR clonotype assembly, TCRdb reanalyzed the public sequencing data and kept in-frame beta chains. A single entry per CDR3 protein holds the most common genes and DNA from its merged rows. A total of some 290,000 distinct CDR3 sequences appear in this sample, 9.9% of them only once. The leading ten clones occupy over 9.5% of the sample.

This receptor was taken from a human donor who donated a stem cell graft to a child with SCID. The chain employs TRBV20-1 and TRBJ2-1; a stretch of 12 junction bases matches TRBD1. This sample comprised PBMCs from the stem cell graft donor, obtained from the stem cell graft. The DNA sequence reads TGCAGTGCTAGAGTGGGACAGGGGGCCCGTGAGCAGTTCTTC. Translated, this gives CSARVGQGAREQFF.